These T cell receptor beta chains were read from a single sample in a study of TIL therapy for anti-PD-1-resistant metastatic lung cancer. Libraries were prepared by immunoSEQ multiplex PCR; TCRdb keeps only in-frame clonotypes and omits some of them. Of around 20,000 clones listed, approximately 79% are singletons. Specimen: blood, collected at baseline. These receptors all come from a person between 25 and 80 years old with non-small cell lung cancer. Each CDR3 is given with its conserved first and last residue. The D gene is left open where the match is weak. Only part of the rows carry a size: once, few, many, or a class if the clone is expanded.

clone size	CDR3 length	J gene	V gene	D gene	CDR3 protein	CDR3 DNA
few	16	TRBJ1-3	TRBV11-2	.	CASSLVMTDSGNTIYF	TGTGCCAGCAGCTTAGTTATGACAGACTCTGGAAACACCATATATTTT
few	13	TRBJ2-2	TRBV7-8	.	CASGWGGTGELFF	TGTGCCAGCGGATGGGGAGGAACCGGGGAGCTGTTTTTT
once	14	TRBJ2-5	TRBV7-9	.	CASSIPGGQETQYF	TGTGCCAGCAGCATCCCCGGGGGCCAAGAGACCCAGTACTTC
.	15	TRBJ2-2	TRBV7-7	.	CASGRGTTNTGELFF	TGTGCCAGCGGGAGGGGGACCACGAACACCGGGGAGCTGTTTTTT
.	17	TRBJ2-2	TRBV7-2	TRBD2	CASSLGLAGGNTGELFF	TGTGCCAGCAGCTTAGGCTTAGCGGGGGGGAACACCGGGGAGCTGTTTTTT
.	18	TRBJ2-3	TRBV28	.	CASSPADYQEGGTDTQYF	TGTGCCAGCAGTCCCGCCGACTACCAGGAAGGGGGCACAGATACGCAGTATTTT
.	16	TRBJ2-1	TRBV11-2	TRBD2	CASSSTTSGDHNEQFF	TGTGCCAGCAGCTCCACGACTAGCGGGGACCACAATGAGCAGTTCTTC
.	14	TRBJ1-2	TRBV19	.	CASSNGREYYGYTF	TGTGCCAGTAGTAATGGCAGGGAGTACTATGGCTACACCTTC
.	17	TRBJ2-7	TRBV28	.	CASSSPSSRGPPYEQYF	TGTGCCAGCAGTTCCCCCAGTAGCAGAGGACCCCCCTACGAGCAGTACTTC
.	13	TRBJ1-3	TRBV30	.	CAWKPLSGNTIYF	TGTGCCTGGAAACCTCTCTCTGGAAACACCATATATTTT
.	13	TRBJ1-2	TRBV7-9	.	CASSPTGQGGYTF	TGTGCCAGCAGCCCTACAGGGCAAGGTGGCTACACCTTC
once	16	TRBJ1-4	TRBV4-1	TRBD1	CASSPRPGQVNEKLFF	TGCGCCAGCAGCCCCCGGCCGGGACAGGTTAATGAAAAACTGTTTTTT
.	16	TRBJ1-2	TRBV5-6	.	CASSLGVRQAEYGYTF	TGTGCCAGCAGCTTGGGTGTGCGACAAGCCGAATATGGCTACACCTTC
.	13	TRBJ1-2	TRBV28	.	CASSTYGGYGYTF	TGTGCCAGCAGTACTTATGGGGGATATGGCTACACCTTC
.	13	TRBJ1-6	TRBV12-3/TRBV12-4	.	CASRPANNSPLHF	TGTGCCAGCAGGCCGGCTAATAATTCACCCCTCCACTTT
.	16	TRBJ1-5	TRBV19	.	CASSGQSGKSNQPQHF	TGTGCCAGTAGCGGGCAATCGGGGAAGAGCAATCAGCCCCAGCATTTT
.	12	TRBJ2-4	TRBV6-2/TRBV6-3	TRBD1	CASSLQGRLQYF	TGTGCCAGCAGCCTACAGGGGCGCCTTCAGTACTTC
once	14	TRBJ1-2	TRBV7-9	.	CASRRADGNYGYTF	TGTGCCAGCAGGAGAGCGGACGGGAACTATGGCTACACCTTC
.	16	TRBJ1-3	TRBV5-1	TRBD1	CASSPTGTGSGNTIYF	TGCGCCAGCAGCCCTACCGGGACAGGGAGCGGAAACACCATATATTTT
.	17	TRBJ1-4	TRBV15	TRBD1	CATSSQSSGTGSEKLFF	TGTGCCACCAGCAGTCAAAGTTCCGGGACAGGATCTGAAAAACTGTTTTTT
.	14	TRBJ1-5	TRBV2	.	CASSWDGGNQPQHF	TGTGCCAGCAGTTGGGACGGCGGCAATCAGCCCCAGCATTTT
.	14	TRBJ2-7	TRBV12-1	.	CASSTPTNCYEQYF	TGTGCCAGCAGCACCCCGACAAACTGCTACGAGCAGTACTTC
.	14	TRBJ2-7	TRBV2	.	CASSESRTGYEQYF	TGTGCCAGCAGTGAATCTCGTACAGGGTACGAGCAGTACTTC
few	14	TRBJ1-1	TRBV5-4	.	CASSSVQEDTEAFF	TGTGCCAGCAGCTCGGTCCAGGAGGACACTGAAGCTTTCTTT
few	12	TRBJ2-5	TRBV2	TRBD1	CAGGQGRETQYF	TGTGCCGGAGGACAGGGCCGCGAGACCCAGTACTTC
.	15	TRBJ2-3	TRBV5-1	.	CASSSDRGGADTQYF	TGCGCCAGCAGCTCCGACAGGGGAGGGGCCGATACGCAGTATTTT
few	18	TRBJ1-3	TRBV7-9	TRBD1	CASSRGTGEAVRGNTIYF	TGTGCCAGCAGCAGGGGGACAGGGGAGGCCGTACGAGGAAACACCATATATTTT